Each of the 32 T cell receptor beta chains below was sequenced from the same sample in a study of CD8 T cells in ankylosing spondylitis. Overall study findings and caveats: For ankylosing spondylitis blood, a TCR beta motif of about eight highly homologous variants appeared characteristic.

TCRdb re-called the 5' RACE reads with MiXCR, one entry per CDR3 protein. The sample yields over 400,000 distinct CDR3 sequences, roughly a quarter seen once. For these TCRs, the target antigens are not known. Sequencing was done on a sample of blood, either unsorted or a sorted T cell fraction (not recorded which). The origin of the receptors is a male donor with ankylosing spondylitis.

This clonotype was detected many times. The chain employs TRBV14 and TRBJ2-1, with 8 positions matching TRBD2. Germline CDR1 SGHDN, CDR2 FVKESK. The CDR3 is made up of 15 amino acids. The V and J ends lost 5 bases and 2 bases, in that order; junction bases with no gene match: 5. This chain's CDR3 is CASSSREAPYNEQFF. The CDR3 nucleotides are TGTGCCAGCAGCTCGCGGGAGGCACCCTACAATGAGCAGTTCTTC. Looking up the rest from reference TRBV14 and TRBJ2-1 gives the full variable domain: EAGVTQFPSHSVIEKGQTVTLRCDPISGHDNLYWYRRVMGKEIKFLLHFVKESKQDESGMPNNRFLAERTGGTYSTLKVQPAELEDSGVYFCASSSREAPYNEQFFGPGTRLTVL.

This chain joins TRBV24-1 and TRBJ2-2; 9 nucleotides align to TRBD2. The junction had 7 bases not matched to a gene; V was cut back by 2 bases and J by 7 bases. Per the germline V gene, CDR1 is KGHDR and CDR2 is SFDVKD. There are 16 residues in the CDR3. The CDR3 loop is CATSDSVAGEIGELFF. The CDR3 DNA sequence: TGTGCCACCAGTGATTCCGTAGCGGGAGAGATCGGGGAGCTGTTTTTT.

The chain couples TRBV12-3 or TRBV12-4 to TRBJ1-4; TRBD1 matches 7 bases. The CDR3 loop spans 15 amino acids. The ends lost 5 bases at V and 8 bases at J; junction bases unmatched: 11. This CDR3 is CASSPRQGGTEKLFF. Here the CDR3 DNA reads TGTGCCAGCAGTCCCCGACAGGGAGGAACAGAAAAACTGTTTTTT.

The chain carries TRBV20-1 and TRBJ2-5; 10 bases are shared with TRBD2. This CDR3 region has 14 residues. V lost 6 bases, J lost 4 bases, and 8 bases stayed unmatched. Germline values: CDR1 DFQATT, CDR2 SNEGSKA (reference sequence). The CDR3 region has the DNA TGCAGTGCGCCTAGAGCGGGAGGGCGAGAGACCCAGTACTTC. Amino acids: CSAPRAGGRETQYF.

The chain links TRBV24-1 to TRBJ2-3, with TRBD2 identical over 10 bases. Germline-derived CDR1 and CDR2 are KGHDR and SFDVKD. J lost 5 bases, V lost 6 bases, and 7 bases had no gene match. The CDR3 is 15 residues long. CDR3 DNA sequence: TGTGCCACCAGTCGGCTAGCGGGAGCCGGAGATACGCAGTATTTT. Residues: CATSRLAGAGDTQYF.

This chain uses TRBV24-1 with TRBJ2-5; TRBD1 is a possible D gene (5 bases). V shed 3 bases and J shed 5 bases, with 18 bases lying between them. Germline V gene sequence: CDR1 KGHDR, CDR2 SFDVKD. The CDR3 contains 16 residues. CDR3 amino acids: CATSDPLVGVYETQYF. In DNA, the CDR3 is TGTGCCACCAGTGATCCTCTCGTAGGGGTGTACGAGACCCAGTACTTC.

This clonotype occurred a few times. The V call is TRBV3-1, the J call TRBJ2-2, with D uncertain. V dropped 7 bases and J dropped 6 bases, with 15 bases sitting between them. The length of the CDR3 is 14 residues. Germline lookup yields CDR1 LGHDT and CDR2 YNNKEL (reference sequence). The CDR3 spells CASTKEWVAGELFF. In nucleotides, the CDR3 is TGTGCCAGCACCAAGGAATGGGTAGCCGGGGAGCTGTTTTTT.

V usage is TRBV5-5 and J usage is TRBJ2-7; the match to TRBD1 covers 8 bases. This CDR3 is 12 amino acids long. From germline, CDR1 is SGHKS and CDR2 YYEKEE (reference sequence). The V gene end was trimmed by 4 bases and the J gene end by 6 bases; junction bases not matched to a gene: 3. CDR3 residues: CASSLTGGEQYV. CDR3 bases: TGTGCCAGCAGCCTAACAGGGGGCGAGCAGTACGTC.

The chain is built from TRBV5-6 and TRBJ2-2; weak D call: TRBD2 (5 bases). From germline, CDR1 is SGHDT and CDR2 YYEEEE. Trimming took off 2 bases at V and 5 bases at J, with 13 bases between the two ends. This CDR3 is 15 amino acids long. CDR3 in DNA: TGTGCCAGCAGCTTTGAGGGTCGCAAAACCGGGGAGCTGTTTTTT. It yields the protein CASSFEGRKTGELFF.

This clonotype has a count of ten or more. This CDR3 is CASRREAGANVLTF. CDR3 DNA sequence: TGTGCCAGCAGGAGGGAAGCTGGGGCCAACGTCCTGACTTTC. J is TRBJ2-6 and V is TRBV3-1; D is perhaps TRBD2 (5 bases). The germline CDR1 and CDR2 sequences are LGHDT and YNNKEL (reference sequence). V dropped 6 bases and J dropped 2 bases, with 8 bases sitting between them. This CDR3 region has 14 residues.

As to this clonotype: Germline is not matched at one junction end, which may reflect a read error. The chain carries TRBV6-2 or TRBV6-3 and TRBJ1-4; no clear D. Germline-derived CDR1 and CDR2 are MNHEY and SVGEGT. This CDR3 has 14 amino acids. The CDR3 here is CASSYFGFREKLFF. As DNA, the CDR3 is TGTGCCAGCAGTTACTTCGGCTTCCGTGAAAAATTGTTTTTT.

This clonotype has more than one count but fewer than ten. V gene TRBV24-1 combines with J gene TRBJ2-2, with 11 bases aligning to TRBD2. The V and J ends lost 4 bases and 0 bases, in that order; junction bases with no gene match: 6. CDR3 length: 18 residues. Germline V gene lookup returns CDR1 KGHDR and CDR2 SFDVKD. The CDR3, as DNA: TGTGCCACCAGTGACCCGGGACTAGCGGCTTCGAACACCGGGGAGCTGTTTTTT. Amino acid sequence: CATSDPGLAASNTGELFF.

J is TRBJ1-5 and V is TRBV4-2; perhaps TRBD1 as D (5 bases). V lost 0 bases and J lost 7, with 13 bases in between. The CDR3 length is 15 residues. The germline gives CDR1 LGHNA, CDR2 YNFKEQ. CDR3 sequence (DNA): TGTGCCAGCAGCCAAGAGCGGGGGGGGGAGCAGCCCCAGCATTTT. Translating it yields CASSQERGGEQPQHF.

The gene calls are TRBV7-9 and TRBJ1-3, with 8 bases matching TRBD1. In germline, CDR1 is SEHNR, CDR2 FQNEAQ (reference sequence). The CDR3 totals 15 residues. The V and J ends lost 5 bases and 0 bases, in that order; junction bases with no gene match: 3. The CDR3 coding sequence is TGTGCCAGCAGCCAAGGGACAGGCTCTGGAAACACCATATATTTT. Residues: CASSQGTGSGNTIYF.

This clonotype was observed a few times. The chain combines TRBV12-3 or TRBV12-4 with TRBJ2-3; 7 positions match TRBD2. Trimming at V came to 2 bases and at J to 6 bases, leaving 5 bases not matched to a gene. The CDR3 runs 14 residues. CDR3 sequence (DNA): TGTGCCAGCAGTTTATGGGGGGGGACCGATACGCAGTATTTT. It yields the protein CASSLWGGTDTQYF.

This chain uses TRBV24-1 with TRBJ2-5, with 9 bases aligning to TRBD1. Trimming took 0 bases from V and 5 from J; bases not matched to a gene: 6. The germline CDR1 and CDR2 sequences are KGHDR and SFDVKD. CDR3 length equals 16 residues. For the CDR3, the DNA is TGTGCCACCAGTGATTTGGGGGACAGGGTAGGGGAGACCCAGTACTTC. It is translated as CATSDLGDRVGETQYF.

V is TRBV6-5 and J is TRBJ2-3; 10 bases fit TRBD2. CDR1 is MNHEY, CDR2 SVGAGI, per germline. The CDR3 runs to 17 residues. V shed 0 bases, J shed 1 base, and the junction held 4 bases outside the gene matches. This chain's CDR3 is CASSYSPGTSGTDTQYF. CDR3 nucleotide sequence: TGTGCCAGCAGTTACTCTCCCGGGACTAGCGGCACAGATACGCAGTATTTT.

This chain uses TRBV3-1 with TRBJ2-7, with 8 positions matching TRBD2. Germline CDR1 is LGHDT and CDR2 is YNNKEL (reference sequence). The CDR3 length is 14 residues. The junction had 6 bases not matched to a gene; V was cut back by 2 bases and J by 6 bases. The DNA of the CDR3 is TGTGCCAGCAGCCAAAGACTAGCGCGCAGCGAGCAGTACTTC. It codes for CASSQRLARSEQYF.

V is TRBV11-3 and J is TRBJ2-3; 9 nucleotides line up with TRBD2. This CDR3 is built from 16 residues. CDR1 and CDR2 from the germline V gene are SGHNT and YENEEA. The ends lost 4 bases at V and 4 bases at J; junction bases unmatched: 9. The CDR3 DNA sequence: TGTGCCAGCAGCTATAGCGGGAGAGGTTCGGCAGATACGCAGTATTTT. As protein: CASSYSGRGSADTQYF.

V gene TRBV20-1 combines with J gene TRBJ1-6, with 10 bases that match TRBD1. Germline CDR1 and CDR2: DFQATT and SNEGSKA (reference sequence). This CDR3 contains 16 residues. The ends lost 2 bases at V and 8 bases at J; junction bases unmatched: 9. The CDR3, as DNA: TGCAGTGCTAGAAGGGCCCAGACAGGGGGCCATTCACCCCTCCACTTT. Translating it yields CSARRAQTGGHSPLHF.

CDR3 in DNA: TGCAGTGCCCAAAGGGCGTCCCTTAGGGGCTACACCTTC. It translates to CSAQRASLRGYTF. This rearrangement joins TRBV20-1 to TRBJ1-2, with no clear D. The CDR3 runs 13 residues. Trimming removed 6 bases at V and 8 bases at J, with 19 bases between. Germline V CDR1 and CDR2: DFQATT, SNEGSKA (reference sequence).

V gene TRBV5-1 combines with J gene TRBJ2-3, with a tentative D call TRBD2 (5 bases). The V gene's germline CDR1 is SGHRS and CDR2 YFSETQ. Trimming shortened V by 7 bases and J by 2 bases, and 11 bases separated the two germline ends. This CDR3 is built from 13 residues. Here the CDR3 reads CASLSGPTDTQYF. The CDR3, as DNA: TGCGCCAGCCTGAGCGGCCCCACAGATACGCAGTATTTT.

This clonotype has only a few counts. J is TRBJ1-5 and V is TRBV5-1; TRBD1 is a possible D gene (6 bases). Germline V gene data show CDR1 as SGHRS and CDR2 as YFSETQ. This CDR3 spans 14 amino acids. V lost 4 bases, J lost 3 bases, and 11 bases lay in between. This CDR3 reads CASSLGTPNQPQHF. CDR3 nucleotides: TGCGCCAGCAGCCTAGGGACACCCAATCAGCCCCAGCATTTT.

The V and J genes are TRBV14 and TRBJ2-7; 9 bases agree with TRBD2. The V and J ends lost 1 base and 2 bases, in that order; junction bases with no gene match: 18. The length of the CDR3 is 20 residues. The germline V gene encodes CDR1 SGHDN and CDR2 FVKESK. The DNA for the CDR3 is TGTGCCAGCAGCCAAGGACGAAGAGGGACTAGCCTTGGAGAAGCCTACGAGCAGTACTTC. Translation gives CASSQGRRGTSLGEAYEQYF.

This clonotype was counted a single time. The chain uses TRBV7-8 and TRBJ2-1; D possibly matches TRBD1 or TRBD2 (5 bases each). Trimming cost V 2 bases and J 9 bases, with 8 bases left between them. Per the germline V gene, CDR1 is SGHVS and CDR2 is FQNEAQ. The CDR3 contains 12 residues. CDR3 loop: CASSLTGLEQFF. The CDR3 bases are TGTGCCAGCAGCTTAACAGGACTTGAGCAGTTCTTC. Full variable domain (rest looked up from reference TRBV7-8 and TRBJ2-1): GAGVSQSPRYKVAKRGQDVALRCDPISGHVSLFWYQQALGQGPEFLTYFQNEAQLDKSGLPSDRFFAERPEGSVSTLKIQRTQQEDSAVYLCASSLTGLEQFFGPGTRLTVL.

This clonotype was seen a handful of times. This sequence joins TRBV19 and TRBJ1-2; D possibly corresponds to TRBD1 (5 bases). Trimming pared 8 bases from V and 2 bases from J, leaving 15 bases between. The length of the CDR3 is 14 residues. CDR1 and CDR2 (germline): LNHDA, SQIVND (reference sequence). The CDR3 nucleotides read TGTGCCAGTCTCCCGACAGCGCTCAACTATGGCTACACCTTC. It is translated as CASLPTALNYGYTF.

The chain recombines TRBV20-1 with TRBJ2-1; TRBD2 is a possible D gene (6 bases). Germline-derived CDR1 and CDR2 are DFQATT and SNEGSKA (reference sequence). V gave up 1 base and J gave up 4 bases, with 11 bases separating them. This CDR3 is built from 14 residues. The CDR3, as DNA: TGCAGTGCTAGAGGGAGGGCCGTTTACAATGAGCAGTTCTTC. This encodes CSARGRAVYNEQFF.

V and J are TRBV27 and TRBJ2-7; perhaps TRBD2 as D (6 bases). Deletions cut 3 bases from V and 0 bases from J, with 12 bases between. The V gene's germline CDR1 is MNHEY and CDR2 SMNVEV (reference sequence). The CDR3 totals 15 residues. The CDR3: CASSFGDLLSYEQYV. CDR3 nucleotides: TGTGCCAGCAGTTTTGGGGACTTACTCTCCTACGAGCAGTACGTC.

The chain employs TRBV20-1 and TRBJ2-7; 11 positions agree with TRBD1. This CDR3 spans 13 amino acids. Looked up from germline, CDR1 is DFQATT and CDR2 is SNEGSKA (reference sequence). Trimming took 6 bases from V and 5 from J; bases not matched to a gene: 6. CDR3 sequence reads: CSAVGQGDHEQYF. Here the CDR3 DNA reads TGCAGTGCCGTGGGACAGGGGGACCACGAGCAGTACTTC.

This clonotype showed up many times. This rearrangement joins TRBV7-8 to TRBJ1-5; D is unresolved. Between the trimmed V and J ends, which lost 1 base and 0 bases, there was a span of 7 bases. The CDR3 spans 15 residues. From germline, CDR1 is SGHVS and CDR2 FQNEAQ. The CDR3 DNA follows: TGTGCCAGCAGCTTAGGTCGGACTAGCAATCAGCCCCAGCATTTT. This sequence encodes CASSLGRTSNQPQHF. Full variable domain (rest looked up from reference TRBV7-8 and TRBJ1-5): GAGVSQSPRYKVAKRGQDVALRCDPISGHVSLFWYQQALGQGPEFLTYFQNEAQLDKSGLPSDRFFAERPEGSVSTLKIQRTQQEDSAVYLCASSLGRTSNQPQHFGDGTRLSIL.

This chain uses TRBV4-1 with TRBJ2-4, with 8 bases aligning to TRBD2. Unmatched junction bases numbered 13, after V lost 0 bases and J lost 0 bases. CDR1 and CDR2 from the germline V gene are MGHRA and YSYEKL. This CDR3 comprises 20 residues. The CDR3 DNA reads TGCGCCAGCAGCCAAGAGAGCGGGAGAGGTGTTATTCTAGCCAAAAACATTCAGTACTTC. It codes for CASSQESGRGVILAKNIQYF.

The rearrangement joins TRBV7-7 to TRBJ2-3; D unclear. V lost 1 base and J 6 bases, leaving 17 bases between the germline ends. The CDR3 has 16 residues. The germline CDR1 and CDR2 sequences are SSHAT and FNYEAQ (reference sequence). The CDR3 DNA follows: TGTGCCAGCAGCTTAGACCCTCGTAAAAATGACGATACGCAGTATTTT. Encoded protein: CASSLDPRKNDDTQYF.